These 19 T cell receptor beta chains share one sample of origin, sequenced in a study of shared clonotypes between healthy human individuals. Terminally differentiated effector memory CD45RA+ cells were excluded by CCR7 positive selection of CD45RO-negative cells. Clones were read by immunoSEQ multiplex PCR, and TCRdb kept only the in-frame ones, dropping some. The sample comprises roughly 2 million clones, about 95% of which are singletons, and about 1.1% rests with the top ten. The source material was naive CD8+ T cells sorted from blood. These receptors all stem from a man between 18 and 29 years old in good health.

The chain carries TRBV2 and TRBJ2-7; D perhaps matches TRBD1 (6 bases). Germline loops: CDR1 SNHLY, CDR2 FYNNEI. The CDR3 contains 14 residues. V gave up 4 bases and J gave up 4 bases, with 14 bases separating them. This chain's CDR3 is CASSGRDTDYEQYF. The CDR3 DNA reads TGTGCCAGCAGTGGACGGGACACAGATTACGAGCAGTACTTC.

This chain uses TRBV27 with TRBJ2-1; 8 nucleotides align to TRBD2. V lost 6 bases and J lost 5; bases outside the gene matches: 9. The germline CDR1 and CDR2 sequences are MNHEY and SMNVEV (reference sequence). The CDR3 contains 15 residues. The CDR3 DNA sequence: TGTGCCAGCAGACCCCCGGGGGGGGAACACAATGAGCAGTTCTTC. Translating gives CASRPPGGEHNEQFF.

The rearrangement joins TRBV14 to TRBJ2-7; 12 nucleotides align to TRBD2. The ends lost 6 bases at V and 2 bases at J; junction bases unmatched: 5. The CDR3 consists of 15 residues. The germline V gene encodes CDR1 SGHDN and CDR2 FVKESK. For the CDR3, the DNA is TGTGCCAGCAGTCGGACTAGCGGGAACCCCTACGAGCAGTACTTC. Its protein product is CASSRTSGNPYEQYF.

The chain carries TRBV28 and TRBJ1-3, with a tentative D call TRBD1 (5 bases). From germline, CDR1 is MDHEN and CDR2 SYDVKM. This CDR3 spans 17 amino acids. The V gene lost 6 bases and the J gene lost 0 bases, with 18 bases spanning the gap. The CDR3 DNA is TGTGCCAGCAGCAAAGAGACAGAATTTAGCTCTGGAAACACCATATATTTT. Encoded protein: CASSKETEFSSGNTIYF.

The chain recombines TRBV4-3 with TRBJ2-3; D is ambiguous. Trimming left V 0 bases short and J 2 bases short, with 6 bases between. Per the germline V gene, CDR1 is LGHNA and CDR2 is YSLEER. CDR3 length equals 14 residues. CDR3 nucleotides: TGCGCCAGCAGCCAAGATACGGTCACAGATACGCAGTATTTT. This encodes CASSQDTVTDTQYF.

Regarding this clone: The sample carries other DNA sequences with the same CDR3. This sequence joins TRBV28 and TRBJ1-5; TRBD1 matches at 7 bases. The ends lost 3 bases at V and 2 bases at J; junction bases unmatched: 1. The CDR3 runs 14 residues. CDR1 and CDR2 (germline): MDHEN, SYDVKM. CDR3 DNA: TGTGCCAGCAGTTTTACAGGGGGCAATCAGCCCCAGCATTTT. It is translated as CASSFTGGNQPQHF.

The chain has TRBV11-3 and TRBJ2-7; D is ambiguous. CDR1 and CDR2 (germline): SGHNT, YENEEA. The V end was cut by 0 bases, the J end by 7 bases, with 10 bases between. CDR3 length: 13 amino acids. In DNA form, the CDR3 reads TGTGCCAGCAGCTTAGATTGGTTGGGGGAGCAGTACTTC. Protein sequence: CASSLDWLGEQYF. The full variable domain, completed using reference TRBV11-3 and TRBJ2-7, is EAGVVQSPRYKIIEKKQPVAFWCNPISGHNTLYWYLQNLGQGPELLIRYENEEAVDDSQLPKDRFSAERLKGVDSTLKIQPAELGDSAVYLCASSLDWLGEQYFGPGTRLTVT.

The rearrangement joins TRBV30 to TRBJ2-3; TRBD2 matches at 9 bases. The CDR3 extends over 14 amino acids. Looked up from germline, CDR1 is GTSNPN and CDR2 is SVGIG (reference sequence). V lost 2 bases to trimming and J lost 3 bases; unmatched junction nucleotides: 3. The CDR3 nucleotides read TGTGCCTGGAGTTGGCTAGCGGGAACAGATACGCAGTATTTT. Translated: CAWSWLAGTDTQYF.

The chain links TRBV7-9 to TRBJ2-3; 8 nucleotides align to TRBD1. This CDR3 region has 15 residues. After removal of 5 bases from V and 6 bases from J, the junction contained 10 bases not matched to a gene. Germline-derived CDR1 and CDR2 are SEHNR and FQNEAQ (reference sequence). The CDR3 DNA sequence: TGTGCCAGCAGCCGCGACAGGGGTTCAGGGGATACGCAGTATTTT. Encoded protein: CASSRDRGSGDTQYF.

This clone was detected only once. The gene calls are TRBV27 and TRBJ1-6; D gene uncertain. This CDR3 is 21 amino acids long. V was clipped by 3 bases and J by 6 bases, with 30 bases between them. Germline V lookup: CDR1 MNHEY, CDR2 SMNVEV (reference sequence). The CDR3 DNA is TGTGCCAGCAGTTTTGTGGTCGTTGTCCCCTCCAGACGGGGATTTAATTCACCCCTCCACTTT. Translation: CASSFVVVVPSRRGFNSPLHF.

The chain links TRBV7-8 to TRBJ2-1; 13 bases match TRBD2. The CDR3 is made up of 19 amino acids. V lost 5 bases to trimming and J lost 0 bases; unmatched junction nucleotides: 10. Germline CDR1 SGHVS, CDR2 FQNEAQ. The CDR3 bases are TGTGCCAGCAGCCCGGGACTAGCGGGGATGCACCTCTCCTACAATGAGCAGTTCTTC. It is translated as CASSPGLAGMHLSYNEQFF.

The V call is TRBV15, the J call TRBJ1-2; no definite D call. Germline-derived CDR1 and CDR2 are LNHNV and YYDKDF (reference sequence). V dropped 3 bases and J dropped 4 bases, with 9 bases sitting between them. This CDR3 comprises 13 residues. The CDR3 DNA sequence: TGTGCCACCAGCAGCGAGACTGGCTATGGCTACACCTTC. It encodes CATSSETGYGYTF.

The V call is TRBV4-3, the J call TRBJ2-1; D perhaps matches TRBD2 (5 bases). Germline values: CDR1 LGHNA, CDR2 YSLEER. The CDR3 is made up of 18 amino acids. V gave up 0 bases and J gave up 8 bases, with 23 bases separating them. The chain's CDR3 is CASSQESPTTRDGYEQFF. Written as DNA, the CDR3 is TGCGCCAGCAGCCAAGAATCCCCGACTACTCGAGATGGGTATGAGCAGTTCTTC.

V and J are TRBV19 and TRBJ2-4; TRBD2 matches at 12 bases. After removal of 3 bases from V and 3 bases from J, the junction contained 6 bases not matched to a gene. Looked up from germline, CDR1 is LNHDA and CDR2 is SQIVND (reference sequence). The CDR3 spans 17 residues. CDR3 DNA: TGTGCCAGTAGTATGAGACTAGCGGGAGAGGGCAAAAACATTCAGTACTTC. Amino acids: CASSMRLAGEGKNIQYF.

Remarks on this clone: Germline is not matched at one junction end, which may reflect a read error. This sequence joins TRBV10-3 and TRBJ2-7; D could derive from TRBD1 or TRBD2 (6 bases each). CDR1 and CDR2 from the germline V gene are ENHRY and SYGVKD. The length of the CDR3 is 10 residues. This CDR3 reads CATLGGYIDF. In DNA form, the CDR3 reads TGTGCCACCCTCGGGGGCTACATCGACTTC.

This chain joins TRBV4-3 and TRBJ1-1, with a tentative D call TRBD1 (5 bases). V shed 4 bases and J shed 4 bases, with 10 bases lying between them. Germline CDR1 is LGHNA and CDR2 is YSLEER. CDR3 length: 13 residues. The CDR3 DNA follows: TGCGCCAGCAGCCGGGTTAGGGGCACTGAAGCTTTCTTT. Protein: CASSRVRGTEAFF.

The chain carries TRBV7-2 and TRBJ1-2; D unresolved. Germline V gene data show CDR1 as SGHTA and CDR2 as FQGNSA. V gave up 4 bases and J gave up 4 bases, with 19 bases separating them. The CDR3 runs to 16 residues. This chain's CDR3 is CASSSAREGISYGYTF. CDR3 in DNA: TGTGCCAGCAGCTCCGCCCGGGAGGGAATAAGCTATGGCTACACCTTC.

V is TRBV6-1 and J is TRBJ1-2; D ambiguous. The CDR3 has 13 amino acids. The germline V and J ends were trimmed by 2 bases and 3 bases, with 7 bases remaining between them. From germline, CDR1 is MNHNS and CDR2 SASEGT. CDR3 DNA sequence: TGTGCCAGCAGTGAAATACAGTACTATGGCTACACCTTC. Its protein is CASSEIQYYGYTF.

The genes are TRBV5-8 and TRBJ1-5; TRBD1 agrees at 9 bases. The CDR3 sequence is 15 residues long. After removal of 4 bases from V and 3 bases from J, the junction contained 5 bases not matched to a gene. Germline values: CDR1 SGHTS, CDR2 YDEGEE. CDR3 sequence: CASSNGQGPNQPQHF. The CDR3 DNA reads as TGTGCCAGCAGCAACGGACAGGGGCCCAATCAGCCCCAGCATTTT.